This T cell receptor (beta chain) is from a study of blood T cell repertoires in COVID-19. Overall study context: Sites in the United States, Italy and Spain provided acute and convalescent COVID-19 samples. PBMCs, B-cell-depleted T cells, or T cells provided the cDNA or gDNA that made up the material.

V was pared by 6 bases and J by 5 bases, with 6 bases of the junction left unmatched. CDR3 length equals 13 residues. Authors' processing steps: Nucleated cell number was recorded as an estimate derived from reference gene primer amplification. TCRdb's table, derived via immunoSEQ multiplex PCR, lists solely in-frame clones and lacks some. V and J calls and clone size follow that table, whereas D and trimming were derived from the DNA. Among 150,000 to 200,000 clones listed, nearly 90% were seen once. Sample: peripheral blood. V is TRBV12-3 or TRBV12-4 and J is TRBJ2-7; TRBD1 agrees at 8 bases. This clonotype was sampled from a man aged 50-59 years with acute or convalescent COVID-19. This chain's CDR3 is CASRRTGNNEQYF. The DNA for the CDR3 is TGTGCCAGCAGAAGGACAGGGAACAACGAGCAGTACTTC.